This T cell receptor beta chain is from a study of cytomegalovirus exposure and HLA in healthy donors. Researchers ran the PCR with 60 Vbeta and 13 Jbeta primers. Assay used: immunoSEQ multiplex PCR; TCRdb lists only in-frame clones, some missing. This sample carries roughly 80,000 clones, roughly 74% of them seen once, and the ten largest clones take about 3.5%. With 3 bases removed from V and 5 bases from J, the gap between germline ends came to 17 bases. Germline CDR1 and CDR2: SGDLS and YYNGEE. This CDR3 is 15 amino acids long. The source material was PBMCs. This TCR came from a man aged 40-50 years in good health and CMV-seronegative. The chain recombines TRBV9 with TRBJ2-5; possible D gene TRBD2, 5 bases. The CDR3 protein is CASSGYTAPGETQYF. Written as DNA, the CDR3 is TGTGCCAGCAGCGGATACACCGCCCCGGGGGAGACCCAGTACTTC. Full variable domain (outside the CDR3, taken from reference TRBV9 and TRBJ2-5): DSGVTQTPKHLITATGQRVTLRCSPRSGDLSVYWYQQSLDQGLQFLIQYYNGEERAKGNILERFSAQQFPDLHSELNLSSLELGDSALYFCASSGYTAPGETQYFGPGTRLLVL.